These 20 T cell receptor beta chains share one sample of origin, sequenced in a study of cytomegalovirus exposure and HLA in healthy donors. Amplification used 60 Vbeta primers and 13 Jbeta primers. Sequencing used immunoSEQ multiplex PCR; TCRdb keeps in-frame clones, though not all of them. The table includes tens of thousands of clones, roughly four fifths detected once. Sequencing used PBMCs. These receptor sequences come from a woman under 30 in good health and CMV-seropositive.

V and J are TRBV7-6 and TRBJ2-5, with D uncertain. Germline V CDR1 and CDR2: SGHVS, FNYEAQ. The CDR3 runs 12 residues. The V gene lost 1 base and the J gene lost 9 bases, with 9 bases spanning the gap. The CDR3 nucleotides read TGTGCCAGCAGCTTAGTAATGTCGGCCCAGTACTTC. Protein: CASSLVMSAQYF.

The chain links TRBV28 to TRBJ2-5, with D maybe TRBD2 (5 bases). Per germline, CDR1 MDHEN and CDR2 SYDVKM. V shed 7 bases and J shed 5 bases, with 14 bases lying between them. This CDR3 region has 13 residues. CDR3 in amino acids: CASTDGLGETQYF. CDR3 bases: TGTGCCAGCACAGACGGACTTGGGGAGACCCAGTACTTC.

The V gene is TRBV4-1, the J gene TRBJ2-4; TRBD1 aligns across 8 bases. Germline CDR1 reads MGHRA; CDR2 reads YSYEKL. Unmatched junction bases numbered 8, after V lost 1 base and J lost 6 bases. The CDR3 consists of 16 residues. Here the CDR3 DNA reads TGCGCCAGCAGCCAAGTTTCAGGGGGCGGCAGAAACATTCAGTACTTC. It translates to CASSQVSGGGRNIQYF.

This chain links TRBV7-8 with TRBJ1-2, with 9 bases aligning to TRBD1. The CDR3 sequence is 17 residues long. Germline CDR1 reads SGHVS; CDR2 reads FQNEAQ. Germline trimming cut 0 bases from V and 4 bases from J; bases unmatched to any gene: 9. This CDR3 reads CASSLAETGGFGYGYTF. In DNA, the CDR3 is TGTGCCAGCAGCTTAGCGGAAACAGGGGGCTTTGGCTATGGCTACACCTTC.

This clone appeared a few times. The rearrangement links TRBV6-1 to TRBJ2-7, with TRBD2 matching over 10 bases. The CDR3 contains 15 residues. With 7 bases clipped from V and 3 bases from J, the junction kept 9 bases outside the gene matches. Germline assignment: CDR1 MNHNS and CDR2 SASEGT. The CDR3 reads CASIPSGRGYYEQYF. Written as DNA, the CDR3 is TGTGCCAGCATACCTAGCGGGAGAGGGTACTACGAGCAGTACTTC.

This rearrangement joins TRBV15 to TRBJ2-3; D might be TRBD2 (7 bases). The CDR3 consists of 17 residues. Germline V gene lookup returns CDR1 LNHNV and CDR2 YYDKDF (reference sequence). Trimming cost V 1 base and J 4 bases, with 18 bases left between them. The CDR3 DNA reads TGTGCCACCAGCAGAGCCCGAGGGGGGGGCGGGGCAGATACGCAGTATTTT. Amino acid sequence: CATSRARGGGGADTQYF.

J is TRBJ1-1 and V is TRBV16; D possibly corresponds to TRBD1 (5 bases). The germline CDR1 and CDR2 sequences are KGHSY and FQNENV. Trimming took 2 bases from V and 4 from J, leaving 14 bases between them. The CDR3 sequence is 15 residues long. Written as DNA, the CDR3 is TGTGCCAGCAGCCAAGTTCAGGGATGGAGCACTGAAGCTTTCTTT. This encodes CASSQVQGWSTEAFF.

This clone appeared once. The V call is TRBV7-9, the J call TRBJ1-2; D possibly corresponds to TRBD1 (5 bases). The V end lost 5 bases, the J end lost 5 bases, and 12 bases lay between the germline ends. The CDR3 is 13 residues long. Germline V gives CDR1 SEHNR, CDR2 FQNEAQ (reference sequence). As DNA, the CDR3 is TGTGCCAGCAGCCAGGGTCCCTTATATGGCTACACCTTC. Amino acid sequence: CASSQGPLYGYTF.

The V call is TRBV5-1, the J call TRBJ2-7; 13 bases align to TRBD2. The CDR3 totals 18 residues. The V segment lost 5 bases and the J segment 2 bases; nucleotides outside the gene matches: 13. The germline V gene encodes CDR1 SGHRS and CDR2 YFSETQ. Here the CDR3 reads CASRVGGLAGASPYEQYF. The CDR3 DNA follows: TGCGCCAGCAGGGTGGGCGGACTAGCGGGAGCCAGTCCCTACGAGCAGTACTTC. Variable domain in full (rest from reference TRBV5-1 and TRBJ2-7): KAGVTQTPRYLIKTRGQQVTLSCSPISGHRSVSWYQQTPGQGLQFLFEYFSETQRNKGNFPGRFSGRQFSNSRSEMNVSTLELGDSALYLCASRVGGLAGASPYEQYFGPGTRLTVT.

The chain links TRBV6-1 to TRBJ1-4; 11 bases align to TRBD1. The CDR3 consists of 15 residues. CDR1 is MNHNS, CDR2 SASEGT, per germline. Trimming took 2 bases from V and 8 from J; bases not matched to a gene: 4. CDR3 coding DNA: TGTGCCAGCAGTGAATTTGGGGACAGGGGGGAAAAACTGTTTTTT. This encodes CASSEFGDRGEKLFF.

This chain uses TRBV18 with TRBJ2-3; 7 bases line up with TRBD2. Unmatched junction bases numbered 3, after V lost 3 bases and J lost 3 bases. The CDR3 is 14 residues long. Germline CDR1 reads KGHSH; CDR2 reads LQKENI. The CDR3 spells CASSPSGITDTQYF. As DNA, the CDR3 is TGTGCCAGCTCACCGAGCGGGATAACAGATACGCAGTATTTT.

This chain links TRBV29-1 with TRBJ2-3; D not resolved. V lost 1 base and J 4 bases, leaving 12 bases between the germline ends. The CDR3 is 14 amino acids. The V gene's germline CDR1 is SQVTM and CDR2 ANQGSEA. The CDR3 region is CSVEGEASPDTQYF. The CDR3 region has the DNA TGCAGCGTTGAAGGTGAGGCTAGTCCAGATACGCAGTATTTT.

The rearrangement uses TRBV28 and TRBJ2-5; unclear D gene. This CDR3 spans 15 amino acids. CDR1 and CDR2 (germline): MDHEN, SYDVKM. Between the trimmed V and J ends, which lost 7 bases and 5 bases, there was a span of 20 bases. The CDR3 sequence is CASTSGGGGRETQYF. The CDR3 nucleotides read TGTGCCAGCACATCCGGTGGCGGTGGTCGGGAGACCCAGTACTTC.

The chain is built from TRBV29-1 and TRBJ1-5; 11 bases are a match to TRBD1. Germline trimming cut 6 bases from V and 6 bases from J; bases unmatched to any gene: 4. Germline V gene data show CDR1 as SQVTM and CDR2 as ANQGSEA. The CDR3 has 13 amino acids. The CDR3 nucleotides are TGCAGCGTGTCCGGGACAGGGGGTCAGCCCCAGCATTTT. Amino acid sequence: CSVSGTGGQPQHF.

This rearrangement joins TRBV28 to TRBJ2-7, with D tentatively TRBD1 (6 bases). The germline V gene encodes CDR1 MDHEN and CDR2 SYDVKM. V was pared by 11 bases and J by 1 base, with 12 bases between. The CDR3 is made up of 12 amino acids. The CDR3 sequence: CAVRDNSYEQYF. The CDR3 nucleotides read TGTGCCGTACGGGACAATTCCTACGAGCAGTACTTC.

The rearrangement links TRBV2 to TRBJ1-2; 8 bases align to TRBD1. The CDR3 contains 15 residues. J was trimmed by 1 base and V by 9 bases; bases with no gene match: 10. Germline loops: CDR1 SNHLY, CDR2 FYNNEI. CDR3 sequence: CAREDRTGNNYGYTF. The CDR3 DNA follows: TGTGCCAGAGAGGACCGGACAGGGAATAACTATGGCTACACCTTC.

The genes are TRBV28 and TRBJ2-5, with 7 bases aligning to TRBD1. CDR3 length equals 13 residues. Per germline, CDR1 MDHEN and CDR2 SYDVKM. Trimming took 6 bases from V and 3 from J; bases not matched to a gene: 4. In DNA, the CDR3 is TGTGCCAGCAGAGACAGGGCGGAAGAGACCCAGTACTTC. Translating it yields CASRDRAEETQYF.

The CDR3 spells CATSRDRRTGANVLTF. The CDR3 region has the DNA TGTGCCACCAGCAGAGATCGGAGAACTGGGGCCAACGTCCTGACTTTC. The chain links TRBV15 to TRBJ2-6; D not resolved. The V and J ends lost 0 bases and 2 bases respectively, with 8 bases between them. The CDR3 is 16 residues long. CDR1 is LNHNV, CDR2 YYDKDF, per germline (reference sequence).

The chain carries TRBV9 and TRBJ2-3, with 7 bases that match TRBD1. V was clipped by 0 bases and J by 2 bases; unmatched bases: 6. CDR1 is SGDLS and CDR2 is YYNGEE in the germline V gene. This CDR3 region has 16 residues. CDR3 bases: TGTGCCAGCAGCGTAGGAGACAGGGCCTACACAGATACGCAGTATTTT. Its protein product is CASSVGDRAYTDTQYF.

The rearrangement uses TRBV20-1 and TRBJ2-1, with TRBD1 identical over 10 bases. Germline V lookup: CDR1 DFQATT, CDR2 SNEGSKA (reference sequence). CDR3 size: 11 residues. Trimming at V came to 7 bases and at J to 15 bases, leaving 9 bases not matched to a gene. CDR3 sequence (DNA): TGCAGTGTCCACCGGGACAGGGGTTCGTTCTTC. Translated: CSVHRDRGSFF.